This TCR beta chain originates from a study of blood T cell repertoires in COVID-19 (dated by TCRdb to 2018 to 2021). For the study in its entirety: Samples from collaborators originated in the United States, Italy and Spain and spanned both the acute and convalescent phases of COVID-19. The prospective study material was composed of cDNA or gDNA derived from T cells, B-cell-depleted T cells, or PBMCs. Deeply sampled blood TCRbeta repertoires from subjects exposed to, actively infected with, or recovered from COVID-19 were included in the dataset. The repertoires were made available in a free public database intended to serve as a resource for research on the immune response to SARS-CoV-2. The samples were drawn from two sources: the first 160 participants of the ongoing ImmuneRACE study, and fewer than 1,500 subjects contributed by 6 global collaborators. Sample metadata almost always included a de-identified subject ID, COVID-19 status, age in years and sex. HLA class I and class II types, where available, came from metadata supplied by the sample provider rather than from assay-based typing.

Of note for this clone: Its antigen specificity is not known. No base qualities exist here, and no much larger clone lies one base off it.

For CDR1 and CDR2, the germline V gene (reference sequence) lists LGHDT and YNNKEL. Reading from cysteine to phenylalanine, the CDR3 counts 15 amino acids. The CDR3 DNA has 45 bases and is translated from base 1. Trimming removed 0 bases from V and 5 bases from J, leaving 13 bases between the germline ends. TCRbeta CDR3 regions were amplified from genomic DNA by means of the immunoSEQ Assay, a bias-controlled multiplex PCR. The study's own analysis went as follows. Within the assay, amplification of reference gene primers was used to estimate how many nucleated cells each sample contained. Sequence reads were collapsed and filtered to measure the absolute abundance of every unique TCRbeta CDR3 rearrangement. For each sample, productive Simpson clonality was calculated as the square root of Simpson's diversity index across productive rearrangements. TCRdb carries this immuneACCESS record with in-frame sequences only. Its versions omit some clonotypes, under half of them owing to an unresolved V gene in the studies checked, with the rest unexplained. That table supplies the V and J calls and clone size; D and trimming were determined from the DNA. In this sample the table shows under 200,000 clones, roughly 90% of which occur a single time. The ten largest account for about 3.9% of the sample.

Summary of the overall study and its limitations: Clinical and demographic metadata were provided uncurated, with the amount varying by source and participant.

Samples from volunteer blood donors who had recovered from COVID-19 were contributed by a second Seattle source. Whole blood was collected in K2EDTA tubes by collaborating institutions according to the institutions' own protocols. For TCRbeta analysis, collaborators shipped samples in one of three forms: frozen whole blood, isolated PBMCs, or DNA extracted from either of those sample types. The sample comprised peripheral blood. The clonotype was recovered from a woman aged 55-70 years who had recovered from COVID-19. In this chain, TRBV3-1 (or the pseudogene TRBV3-2) is recombined with TRBJ2-5; the D region possibly corresponds to TRBD1 (6 bases align). CDR3 loop: CASSQDRGSVETQYF. The DNA reads TGTGCCAGCAGCCAAGATAGGGGGTCTGTGGAGACCCAGTACTTC.